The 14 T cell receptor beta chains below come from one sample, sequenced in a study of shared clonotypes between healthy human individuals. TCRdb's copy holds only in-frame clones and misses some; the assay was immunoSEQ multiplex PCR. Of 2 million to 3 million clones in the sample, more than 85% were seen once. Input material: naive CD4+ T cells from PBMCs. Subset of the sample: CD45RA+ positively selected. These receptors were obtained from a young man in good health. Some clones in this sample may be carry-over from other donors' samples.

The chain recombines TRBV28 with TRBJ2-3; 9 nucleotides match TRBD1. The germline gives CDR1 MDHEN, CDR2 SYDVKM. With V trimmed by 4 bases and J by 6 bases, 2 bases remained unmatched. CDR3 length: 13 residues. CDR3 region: CASSSGQGDTQYF. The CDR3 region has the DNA TGTGCCAGCAGTTCGGGACAGGGTGATACGCAGTATTTT.

The DNA for the CDR3 is TGTGCCAGCAGCTGGGGACAGGGGTACTACGAGCAGTACTTC. It encodes CASSWGQGYYEQYF. The V call is TRBV5-4, the J call TRBJ2-7, with TRBD1 identical over 10 bases. Germline V gene lookup returns CDR1 SGHNT and CDR2 YYREEE (reference sequence). The CDR3 contains 14 residues. Trimming at V came to 3 bases and at J to 3 bases, leaving 3 bases not matched to a gene.

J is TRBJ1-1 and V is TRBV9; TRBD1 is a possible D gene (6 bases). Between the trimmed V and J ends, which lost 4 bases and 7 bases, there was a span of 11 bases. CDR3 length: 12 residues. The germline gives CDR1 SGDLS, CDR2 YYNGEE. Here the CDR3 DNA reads TGTGCCAGCAGCCCCGGGGGCGGTGAAGCTTTCTTT. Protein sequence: CASSPGGGEAFF.

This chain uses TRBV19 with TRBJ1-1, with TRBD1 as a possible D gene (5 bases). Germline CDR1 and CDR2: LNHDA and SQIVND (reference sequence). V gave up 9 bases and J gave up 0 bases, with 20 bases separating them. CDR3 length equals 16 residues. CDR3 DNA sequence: TGTGCCAGCAAACGTGGGGGAATGGAGATGAACACTGAAGCTTTCTTT. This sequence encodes CASKRGGMEMNTEAFF. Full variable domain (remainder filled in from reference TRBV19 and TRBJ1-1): DGGITQSPKYLFRKEGQNVTLSCEQNLNHDAMYWYRQDPGQGLRLIYYSQIVNDFQKGDIAEGYSVSREKKESFPLTVTSAQKNPTAFYLCASKRGGMEMNTEAFFGQGTRLTVV.

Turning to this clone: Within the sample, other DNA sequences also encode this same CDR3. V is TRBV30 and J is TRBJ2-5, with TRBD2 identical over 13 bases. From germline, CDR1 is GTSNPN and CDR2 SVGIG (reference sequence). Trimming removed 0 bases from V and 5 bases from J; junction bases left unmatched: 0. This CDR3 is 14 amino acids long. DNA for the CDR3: TGTGCCTGGAGTGTACTAGCGGGGGGGGAGACCCAGTACTTC. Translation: CAWSVLAGGETQYF.

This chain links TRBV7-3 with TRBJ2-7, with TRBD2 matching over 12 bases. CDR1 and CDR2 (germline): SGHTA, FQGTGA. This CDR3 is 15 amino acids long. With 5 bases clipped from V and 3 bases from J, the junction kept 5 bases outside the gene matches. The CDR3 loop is CASSLLAGGLYEQYF. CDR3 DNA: TGTGCCAGCAGCCTACTAGCGGGGGGACTCTACGAGCAGTACTTC.

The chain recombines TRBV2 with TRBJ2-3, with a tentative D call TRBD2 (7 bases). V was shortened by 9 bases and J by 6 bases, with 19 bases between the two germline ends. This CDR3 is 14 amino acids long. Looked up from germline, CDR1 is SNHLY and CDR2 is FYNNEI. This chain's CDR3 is CARGGAGREDTQYF. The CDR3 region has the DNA TGTGCCAGAGGGGGAGCGGGAAGGGAGGATACGCAGTATTTT.

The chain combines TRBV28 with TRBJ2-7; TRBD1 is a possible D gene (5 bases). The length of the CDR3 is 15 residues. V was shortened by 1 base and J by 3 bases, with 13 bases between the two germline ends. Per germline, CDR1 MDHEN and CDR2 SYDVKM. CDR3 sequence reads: CASSLFGPRGYEQYF. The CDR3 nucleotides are TGTGCCAGCAGTTTATTCGGCCCAAGGGGCTACGAGCAGTACTTC.

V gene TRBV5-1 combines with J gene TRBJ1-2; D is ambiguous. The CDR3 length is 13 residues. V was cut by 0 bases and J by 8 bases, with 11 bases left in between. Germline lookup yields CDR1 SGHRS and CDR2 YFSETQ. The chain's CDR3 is CASSLGSPSGYTF. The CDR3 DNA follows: TGCGCCAGCAGCTTGGGCAGCCCATCAGGCTACACCTTC.

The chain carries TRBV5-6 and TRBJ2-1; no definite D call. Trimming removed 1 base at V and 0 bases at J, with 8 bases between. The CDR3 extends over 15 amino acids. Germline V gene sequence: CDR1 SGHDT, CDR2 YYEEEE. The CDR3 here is CASSLRSGSYNEQFF. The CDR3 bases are TGTGCCAGCAGCTTGCGGTCGGGCTCCTACAATGAGCAGTTCTTC.

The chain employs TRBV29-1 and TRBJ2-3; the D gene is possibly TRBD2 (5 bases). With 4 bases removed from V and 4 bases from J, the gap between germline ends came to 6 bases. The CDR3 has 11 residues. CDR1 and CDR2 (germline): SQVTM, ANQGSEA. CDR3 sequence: CSVAEADTQYF. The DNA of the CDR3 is TGCAGCGTTGCGGAGGCAGATACGCAGTATTTT.

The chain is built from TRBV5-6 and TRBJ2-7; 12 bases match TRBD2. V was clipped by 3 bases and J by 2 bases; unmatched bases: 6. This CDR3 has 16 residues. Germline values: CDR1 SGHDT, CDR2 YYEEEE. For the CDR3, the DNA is TGTGCCAGCAGCTCGCAGACTAGCGGGGGTCCCTACGAGCAGTACTTC. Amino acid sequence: CASSSQTSGGPYEQYF.

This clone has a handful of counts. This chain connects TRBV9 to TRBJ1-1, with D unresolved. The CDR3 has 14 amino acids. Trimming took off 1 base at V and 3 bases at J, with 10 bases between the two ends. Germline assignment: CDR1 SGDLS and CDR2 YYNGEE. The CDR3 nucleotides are TGTGCCAGCAGCGTAAGGACGGACTACACTGAAGCTTTCTTT. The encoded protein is CASSVRTDYTEAFF. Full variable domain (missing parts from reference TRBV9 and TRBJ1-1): DSGVTQTPKHLITATGQRVTLRCSPRSGDLSVYWYQQSLDQGLQFLIQYYNGEERAKGNILERFSAQQFPDLHSELNLSSLELGDSALYFCASSVRTDYTEAFFGQGTRLTVV.

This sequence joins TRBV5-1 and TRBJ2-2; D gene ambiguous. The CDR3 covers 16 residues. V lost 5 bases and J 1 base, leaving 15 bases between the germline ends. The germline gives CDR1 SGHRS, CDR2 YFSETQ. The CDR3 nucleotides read TGCGCCAGCAGTTCCGCTCCATCAGGGAACACCGGGGAGCTGTTTTTT. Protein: CASSSAPSGNTGELFF.